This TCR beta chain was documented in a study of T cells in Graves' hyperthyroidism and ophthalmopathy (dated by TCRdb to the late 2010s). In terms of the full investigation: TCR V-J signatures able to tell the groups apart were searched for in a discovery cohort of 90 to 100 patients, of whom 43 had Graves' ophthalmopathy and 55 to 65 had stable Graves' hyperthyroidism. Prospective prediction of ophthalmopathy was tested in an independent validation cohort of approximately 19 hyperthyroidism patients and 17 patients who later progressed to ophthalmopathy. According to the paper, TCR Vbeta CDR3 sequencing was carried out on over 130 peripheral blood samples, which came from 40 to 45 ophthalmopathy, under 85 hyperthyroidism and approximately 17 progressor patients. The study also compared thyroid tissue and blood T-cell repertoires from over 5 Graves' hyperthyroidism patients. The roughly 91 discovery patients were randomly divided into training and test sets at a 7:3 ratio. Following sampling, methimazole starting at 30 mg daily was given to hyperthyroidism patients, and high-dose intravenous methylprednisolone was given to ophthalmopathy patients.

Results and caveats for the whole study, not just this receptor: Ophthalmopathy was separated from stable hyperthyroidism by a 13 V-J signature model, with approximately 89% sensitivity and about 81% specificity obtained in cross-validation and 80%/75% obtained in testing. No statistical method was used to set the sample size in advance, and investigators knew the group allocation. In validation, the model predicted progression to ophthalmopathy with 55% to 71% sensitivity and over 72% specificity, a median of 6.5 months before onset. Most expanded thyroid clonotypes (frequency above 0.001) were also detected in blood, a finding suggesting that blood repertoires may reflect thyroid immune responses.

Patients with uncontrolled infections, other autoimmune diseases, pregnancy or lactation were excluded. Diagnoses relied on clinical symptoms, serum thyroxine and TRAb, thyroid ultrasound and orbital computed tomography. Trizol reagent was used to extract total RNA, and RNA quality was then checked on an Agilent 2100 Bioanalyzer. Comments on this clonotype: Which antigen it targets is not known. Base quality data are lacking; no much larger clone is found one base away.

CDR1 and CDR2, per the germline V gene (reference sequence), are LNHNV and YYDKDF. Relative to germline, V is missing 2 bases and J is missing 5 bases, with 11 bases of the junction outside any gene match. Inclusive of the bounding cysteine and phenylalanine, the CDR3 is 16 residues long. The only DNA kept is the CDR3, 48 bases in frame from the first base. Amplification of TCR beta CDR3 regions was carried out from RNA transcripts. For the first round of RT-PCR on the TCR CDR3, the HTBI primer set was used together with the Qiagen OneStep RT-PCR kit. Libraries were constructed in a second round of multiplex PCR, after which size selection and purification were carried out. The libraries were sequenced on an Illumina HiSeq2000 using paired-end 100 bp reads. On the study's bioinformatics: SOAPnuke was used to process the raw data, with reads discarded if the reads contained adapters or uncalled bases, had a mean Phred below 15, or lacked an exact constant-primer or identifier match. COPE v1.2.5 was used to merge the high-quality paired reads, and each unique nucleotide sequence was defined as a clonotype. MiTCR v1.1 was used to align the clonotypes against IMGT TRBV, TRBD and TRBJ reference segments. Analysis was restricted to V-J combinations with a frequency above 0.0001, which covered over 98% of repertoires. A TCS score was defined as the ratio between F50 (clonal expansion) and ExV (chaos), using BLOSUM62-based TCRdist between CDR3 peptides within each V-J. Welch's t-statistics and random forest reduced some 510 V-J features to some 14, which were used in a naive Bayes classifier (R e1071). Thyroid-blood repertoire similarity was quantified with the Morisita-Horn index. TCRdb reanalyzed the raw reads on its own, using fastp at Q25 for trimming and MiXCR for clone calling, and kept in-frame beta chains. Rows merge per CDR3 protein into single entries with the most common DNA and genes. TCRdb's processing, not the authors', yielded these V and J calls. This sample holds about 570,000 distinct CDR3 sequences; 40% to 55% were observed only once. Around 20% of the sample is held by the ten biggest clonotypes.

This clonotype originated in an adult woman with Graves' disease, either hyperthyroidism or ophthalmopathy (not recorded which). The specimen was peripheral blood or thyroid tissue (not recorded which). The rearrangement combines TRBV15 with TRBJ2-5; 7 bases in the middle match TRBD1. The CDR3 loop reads CATSRTKQGFGETQYF. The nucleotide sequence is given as TGTGCCACCAGCAGAACCAAACAGGGGTTCGGGGAGACCCAGTACTTC.